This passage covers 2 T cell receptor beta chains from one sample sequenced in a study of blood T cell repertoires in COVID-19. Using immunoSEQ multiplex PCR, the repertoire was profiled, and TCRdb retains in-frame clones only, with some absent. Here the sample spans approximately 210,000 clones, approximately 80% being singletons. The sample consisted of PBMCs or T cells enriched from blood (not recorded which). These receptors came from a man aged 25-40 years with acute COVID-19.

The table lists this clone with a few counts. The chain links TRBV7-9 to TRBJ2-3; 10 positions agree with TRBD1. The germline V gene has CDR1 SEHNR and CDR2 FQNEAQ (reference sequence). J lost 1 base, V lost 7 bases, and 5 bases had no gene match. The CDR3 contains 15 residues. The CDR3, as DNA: TGTGCCAGCAAAGGGACAGGGGAAGGCACAGATACGCAGTATTTT. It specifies CASKGTGEGTDTQYF.

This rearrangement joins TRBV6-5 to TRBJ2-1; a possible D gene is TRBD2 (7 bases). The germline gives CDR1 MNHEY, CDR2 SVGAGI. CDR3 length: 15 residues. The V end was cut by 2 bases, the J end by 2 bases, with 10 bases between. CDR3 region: CASSYKGGAYNEQFF. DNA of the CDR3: TGTGCCAGCAGTTACAAGGGGGGGGCCTACAATGAGCAGTTCTTC.